The sequence of this TCR beta chain was determined in a study of blood T cells in healthy people across ages. With a J-beta primer mix and a sample-barcoded 5' primer, a second PCR ran about 7 to 12 cycles. TCRdb processed the 5' RACE reads anew with MiXCR; each CDR3 protein has one entry. The sample contains 780,000 or so distinct CDR3 sequences, more than 55% of which appear only once. CDR1 and CDR2 (germline): SGHTA, FQGTGA. The CDR3 sequence is 14 residues long. This sequence joins TRBV7-3 and TRBJ2-7, with D possibly called TRBD1 or TRBD2 (7 bases each). The J call is doubtful: the DNA matches TRBJ2-5 better. The sequencing sample was made of blood. The TCR sequence derives from a man aged 40-55 years in good health. Here the CDR3 DNA reads TGTGCCAGCAGCTCGGCGTCCAGGGGGGGGACCCAGTACTTC. Encoded protein: CASSSASRGGTQYF.